This TCR beta chain was captured in a study of shared clonotypes between healthy human individuals. Findings and caveats of the study: Depth was large, yet rarefaction showed that sorted-subset sequencing was incomplete.

Concerning this clone itself: Its cognate antigen is unknown.

An approximately 200 ng quantity of DNA, tens of thousands of T cell genomes, went into the sorted-subset replicate PCRs. Produced via immunoSEQ multiplex PCR; TCRdb's table is partial and in-frame only. This repertoire shows some 1.5 million clones, about 98% found once; its top ten account for roughly 0.4%. The clonotype was recovered from a man aged 25-45 years in good health. The sample was naive CD4+ T cells sorted from blood. The subset denotes: CD45RA+ positively selected.

The CDR3 is CASSPGTGVRNTEAFF. The CDR3 nucleotides read TGCGCCAGCAGCCCCGGGACAGGGGTCCGGAACACTGAAGCTTTCTTT. The chain combines TRBV5-1 with TRBJ1-1, with 10 bases matching TRBD1. The J segment lost 1 base and the V segment lost 4 bases, leaving 7 bases of the junction unmatched. Germline CDR1 reads SGHRS; CDR2 reads YFSETQ. The CDR3 totals 16 residues.